These 22 T cell receptor beta chains came from one sample sequenced in a study of cytomegalovirus exposure and HLA in healthy donors. The PCR was carried out with 60 Vbeta primers and 13 Jbeta primers. Assay: immunoSEQ multiplex PCR; the TCRdb copy retains only in-frame clones and omits some. The sample lists more than 85,000 clones, 83% seen once, with approximately 6.1% in the top ten. Sequenced material: PBMCs. These receptors were collected from a man in his late teens or twenties in good health and CMV-seronegative.

The V gene is TRBV7-6, the J gene TRBJ1-1; 8 bases are a match to TRBD1. J lost 2 bases, V lost 2 bases, and 10 bases had no gene match. There are 17 residues in the CDR3. CDR1 SGHVS and CDR2 FNYEAQ come from the germline V gene. This CDR3 reads CASSLLPQGAGNTEAFF. The CDR3 DNA is TGTGCCAGCAGCTTACTACCTCAGGGGGCTGGAAACACTGAAGCTTTCTTT.

The sample holds a few counts of this clone. This chain connects TRBV7-2 to TRBJ2-7; D is possibly TRBD1 (6 bases). Germline V lookup: CDR1 SGHTA, CDR2 FQGNSA. Trimming removed 5 bases at V and 0 bases at J, with 11 bases between. This CDR3 is built from 14 residues. The CDR3 region is CASSTQGSSYEQYF. The DNA of the CDR3 is TGTGCCAGCAGCACTCAGGGGTCCTCCTACGAGCAGTACTTC.

This sequence joins TRBV27 and TRBJ1-5; D gene unclear. Germline V gene sequence: CDR1 MNHEY, CDR2 SMNVEV (reference sequence). The CDR3 contains 15 residues. The ends were cut back, 5 bases at V and 0 bases at J, with 11 bases in the middle. The CDR3 reads CASSQRGSSNQPQHF. CDR3 DNA: TGTGCCAGCAGTCAACGGGGTAGTAGCAATCAGCCCCAGCATTTT.

This chain joins TRBV6-6 and TRBJ2-1; 8 nucleotides line up with TRBD2. The CDR3 runs 14 residues. J was trimmed by 9 bases and V by 5 bases; bases with no gene match: 9. Germline assignment: CDR1 MNHNY and CDR2 SVGAGI (reference sequence). The CDR3 DNA reads TGTGCCAGCAGTCCACTAGCGGAGACGGGTGAGCAGTTCTTC. It encodes CASSPLAETGEQFF.

V gene TRBV18 combines with J gene TRBJ1-1; D is perhaps TRBD1 (6 bases). Germline lookup yields CDR1 KGHSH and CDR2 LQKENI. Trimming took off 5 bases at V and 1 base at J, with 14 bases between the two ends. The CDR3 spans 15 residues. CDR3 sequence reads: CASSESGHGNTEAFF. The CDR3 DNA is TGTGCCAGCTCAGAGTCGGGACACGGGAACACTGAAGCTTTCTTT.

The rearrangement uses TRBV7-9 and TRBJ2-7, with a possible D match to TRBD2 (5 bases). V dropped 8 bases and J dropped 2 bases, with 19 bases sitting between them. CDR3 size: 15 residues. CDR1 and CDR2 from the germline V gene are SEHNR and FQNEAQ (reference sequence). The CDR3 region is CASSRAGLKPYEQYF. The CDR3 bases are TGTGCCAGCTCAAGGGCGGGCCTTAAACCCTACGAGCAGTACTTC.

This clone came up once. The chain carries TRBV7-8 and TRBJ2-4, with D perhaps TRBD1 (6 bases). Deletions cut 5 bases from V and 2 bases from J, with 16 bases between. The CDR3 length is 16 residues. Germline V gene sequence: CDR1 SGHVS, CDR2 FQNEAQ. This chain's CDR3 is CASSEQGYETKNIQYF. In nucleotides, the CDR3 is TGTGCCAGCAGCGAACAGGGTTATGAGACCAAAAACATTCAGTACTTC. The whole variable domain, filled in from reference TRBV7-8 and TRBJ2-4, reads GAGVSQSPRYKVAKRGQDVALRCDPISGHVSLFWYQQALGQGPEFLTYFQNEAQLDKSGLPSDRFFAERPEGSVSTLKIQRTQQEDSAVYLCASSEQGYETKNIQYFGAGTRLSVL.

This chain links TRBV2 with TRBJ1-5, with 10 bases fitting TRBD1. CDR3 length: 17 amino acids. The germline V gene has CDR1 SNHLY and CDR2 FYNNEI. The V gene end was trimmed by 8 bases and the J gene end by 10 bases; junction bases not matched to a gene: 20. In nucleotides, the CDR3 is TGTGCCAGCCGCCACCTAGGACAGGGGGACCGGAATCCCCCCCAGCATTTT. It translates to CASRHLGQGDRNPPQHF.

Turning to this clone: At one of its ends the junction is not consistent with the germline gene, which may arise from a read error. This sequence joins TRBV5-5 and TRBJ1-1, with D perhaps matching TRBD1 (6 bases). Germline V gene data show CDR1 as SGHKS and CDR2 as YYEKEE (reference sequence). This CDR3 comprises 18 residues. The CDR3 DNA follows: TGCGCCAGCAGCCAAGAGGAAGGCAGGGGTCTTGTGAACACTGAAGCTTTCTTT. Its translation: CASSQEEGRGLVNTEAFF.

The CDR3, as DNA: TGTGCCAGCACCCAGGGGGGCAGCGCTAACTATGGCTACACCTTC. As protein: CASTQGGSANYGYTF. The chain links TRBV6-6 to TRBJ1-2; 7 nucleotides agree with TRBD1. The CDR3 runs 15 residues. Germline lookup yields CDR1 MNHNY and CDR2 SVGAGI (reference sequence). Unmatched junction bases numbered 8, after V lost 7 bases and J lost 0 bases.

CDR3 DNA: TGCGCCAGCAGTCTCGGGGCGGGAGGGCCCAACGAGCAGTACTTC. Its protein product is CASSLGAGGPNEQYF. This chain links TRBV5-1 with TRBJ2-7; 9 positions agree with TRBD2. Germline V gives CDR1 SGHRS, CDR2 YFSETQ. V lost 5 bases, J lost 5 bases, and 11 bases stayed unmatched. The CDR3 is made up of 15 amino acids.

V gene TRBV7-2 combines with J gene TRBJ2-1; 11 positions match TRBD2. The CDR3 sequence is 16 residues long. Germline CDR1 and CDR2: SGHTA and FQGNSA. Trimming removed 5 bases from V and 8 bases from J; junction bases left unmatched: 11. As DNA, the CDR3 is TGTGCCAGCAGCCAAATGACTAGCGGGAAAAAGGATGAGCAGTTCTTC. It is translated as CASSQMTSGKKDEQFF.

CDR3 nucleotides: TGTGCCAGCAGCTCGGGACTAGCGGGAGTCGAGCAGTACTTC. Translated, it gives CASSSGLAGVEQYF. V is TRBV11-2 and J is TRBJ2-7; 14 nucleotides match TRBD2. CDR3 length: 14 residues. Unmatched junction bases numbered 2, after V lost 4 bases and J lost 6 bases. From germline, CDR1 is SGHAT and CDR2 FQNNGV.

V gene TRBV20-1 combines with J gene TRBJ1-4, with TRBD1 matching over 7 bases. CDR1 DFQATT and CDR2 SNEGSKA come from the germline V gene (reference sequence). This CDR3 has 9 residues. With 3 bases clipped from V and 14 bases from J, the junction kept 0 bases outside the gene matches. The CDR3 region has the DNA TGCAGTGCTAGCAGGGGGCTGTTTTTT. This gives the protein CSASRGLFF.

This chain connects TRBV13 to TRBJ1-2, with D hard to call. Per germline, CDR1 PRHDT and CDR2 FYEKMQ (reference sequence). Deletions cut 4 bases from V and 8 bases from J, with 11 bases between. This CDR3 contains 12 residues. The CDR3 DNA sequence: TGTGCCAGCAGCTACGCCCCGGGGGGCTACACCTTC. Its protein is CASSYAPGGYTF. Full variable domain (missing parts from reference TRBV13 and TRBJ1-2): AAGVIQSPRHLIKEKRETATLKCYPIPRHDTVYWYQQGPGQDPQFLISFYEKMQSDKGSIPDRFSAQQFSDYHSELNMSSLELGDSALYFCASSYAPGGYTFGSGTRLTVV.

The chain joins TRBV11-3 to TRBJ1-5, with D unclear. The CDR3 totals 14 residues. Germline V gene data show CDR1 as SGHNT and CDR2 as YENEEA. Trimming stripped 4 bases from V and 1 base from J, with 8 bases between. CDR3 in amino acids: CASSSGGSNQPQHF. The DNA for the CDR3 is TGTGCCAGCAGCTCAGGAGGCAGCAATCAGCCCCAGCATTTT.

The CDR3 is CASSYSRVGSNEQFF. Written as DNA, the CDR3 is TGTGCCAGCAGTTACTCCCGGGTCGGGAGCAATGAGCAGTTCTTC. The chain combines TRBV6-5 with TRBJ2-1, with D maybe TRBD2 (6 bases). This CDR3 contains 15 residues. The V end lost 0 bases, the J end lost 6 bases, and 12 bases lay between the germline ends. Germline lookup yields CDR1 MNHEY and CDR2 SVGAGI.

This clone was counted once. The chain couples TRBV27 to TRBJ2-1; the match to TRBD2 covers 9 bases. J gave up 8 bases and V 2 bases, and 10 bases lay outside the gene matches. This CDR3 comprises 16 residues. CDR1 is MNHEY and CDR2 is SMNVEV in the germline V gene (reference sequence). CDR3 in DNA: TGTGCCAGCAGTTTAAGTGGCGGGAGGGCCAAATATGAGCAGTTCTTC. Amino acid sequence: CASSLSGGRAKYEQFF.

The chain is built from TRBV14 and TRBJ2-1, with 8 bases matching TRBD2. The CDR3 has 18 residues. Germline assignment: CDR1 SGHDN and CDR2 FVKESK. V lost 4 bases, J lost 5 bases, and 16 bases stayed unmatched. CDR3 sequence (DNA): TGTGCCAGCAGCCCCCGACGAAGCGGGAGACAAGTCAACAATGAGCAGTTCTTC. Encoded protein: CASSPRRSGRQVNNEQFF.

For the CDR3, the DNA is TGTGCCAGCAGCCAAGATCCTAGGAGCAATGAGCAGTTCTTC. This codes for CASSQDPRSNEQFF. The chain joins TRBV4-2 to TRBJ2-1; D not certain. The V gene lost 0 bases and the J gene lost 6 bases, with 9 bases spanning the gap. This CDR3 has 14 residues. Per germline, CDR1 LGHNA and CDR2 YNFKEQ.

V and J are TRBV29-1 and TRBJ1-1; D is uncertain. V gave up 4 bases and J gave up 11 bases, with 17 bases separating them. Germline loops: CDR1 SQVTM, CDR2 ANQGSEA. The CDR3 is made up of 12 amino acids. The DNA of the CDR3 is TGCAGCGTTGCTCTTGAGAGGCGGAATGCTTTCTTT. Protein sequence: CSVALERRNAFF.

The V call is TRBV5-1, the J call TRBJ2-2; 11 positions match TRBD1. J lost 5 bases, V lost 3 bases, and 6 bases had no gene match. This CDR3 is built from 16 residues. The germline CDR1 and CDR2 sequences are SGHRS and YFSETQ. Here the CDR3 reads CASSSGQGAKTGELFF. The CDR3 DNA follows: TGCGCCAGCAGCTCAGGACAGGGGGCCAAGACCGGGGAGCTGTTTTTT. Together with reference TRBV5-1 and TRBJ2-2, the CDR3 gives the full variable domain: KAGVTQTPRYLIKTRGQQVTLSCSPISGHRSVSWYQQTPGQGLQFLFEYFSETQRNKGNFPGRFSGRQFSNSRSEMNVSTLELGDSALYLCASSSGQGAKTGELFFGEGSRLTVL.